These 32 T cell receptor beta chains were sequenced from one sample in a study of blood T cell repertoires in COVID-19. Assay: immunoSEQ multiplex PCR; the TCRdb copy retains only in-frame clones and omits some. In the table there are about 180,000 clones, less than 85% of which are singletons. The specimen was peripheral blood. These receptor sequences come from a human donor in a cohort sampled during active COVID-19.

This chain connects TRBV10-2 to TRBJ1-5; 8 nucleotides match TRBD1. V shed 6 bases, J shed 3 bases, and the junction held 13 bases outside the gene matches. CDR1 is WSHSY, CDR2 SAAADI, per germline. The CDR3 is 17 amino acids. The CDR3 DNA reads as TGCGCCAGCAGCCACTTATATGCAGGGGGCTACAATCAGCCCCAGCATTTT. It yields the protein CASSHLYAGGYNQPQHF.

V and J are TRBV5-4 and TRBJ2-7, with 10 bases fitting TRBD1. This CDR3 has 14 amino acids. V lost 4 bases, J lost 3 bases, and 4 bases stayed unmatched. The germline gives CDR1 SGHNT, CDR2 YYREEE (reference sequence). DNA of the CDR3: TGTGCCAGCAGCGAGGGACAGGGGAACTACGAGCAGTACTTC. Translating gives CASSEGQGNYEQYF.

The chain is built from TRBV29-1 and TRBJ2-7; 12 bases map to TRBD2. This CDR3 has 15 residues. The germline CDR1 and CDR2 sequences are SQVTM and ANQGSEA. The V segment lost 2 bases and the J segment 3 bases; nucleotides outside the gene matches: 5. This chain's CDR3 is CSVELVLAGGYEQYF. Written as DNA, the CDR3 is TGCAGCGTTGAATTGGTACTAGCGGGGGGCTACGAGCAGTACTTC.

The rearrangement uses TRBV9 and TRBJ2-7, with D maybe TRBD2 (5 bases). CDR3 length: 14 residues. The V end was cut by 0 bases, the J end by 2 bases, with 9 bases between. CDR1 and CDR2 (germline): SGDLS, YYNGEE. CDR3 protein: CASSVDGEAYEQYF. The CDR3 DNA follows: TGTGCCAGCAGCGTAGACGGGGAAGCCTACGAGCAGTACTTC.

This chain connects TRBV6-1 to TRBJ1-1, with D perhaps matching TRBD1 (5 bases). The CDR3 extends over 15 amino acids. V was pared by 0 bases and J by 7 bases, with 15 bases between. Germline CDR1 and CDR2: MNHNS and SASEGT. CDR3 sequence reads: CASSEALRGIGEAFF. CDR3 bases: TGTGCCAGCAGTGAAGCGCTAAGGGGTATCGGTGAAGCTTTCTTT.

A word on this clone: Other DNA sequences in the sample encode the same CDR3. The V call is TRBV5-1, the J call TRBJ2-7; TRBD1 agrees at 7 bases. J lost 5 bases, V lost 0 bases, and 5 bases had no gene match. The CDR3 contains 14 residues. Germline CDR1 reads SGHRS; CDR2 reads YFSETQ. The CDR3 DNA sequence: TGCGCCAGCAGCTTGGGACAGGGAATAGACGAGCAGTACTTC. Translation: CASSLGQGIDEQYF.

This clone came up a few times. CDR3: CASRTGGQGAPDTEAFF. The DNA of the CDR3 is TGTGCCAGTAGAACTGGAGGACAGGGGGCGCCGGACACTGAAGCTTTCTTT. The chain carries TRBV19 and TRBJ1-1; 11 bases align to TRBD1. Trimming took 6 bases from V and 3 from J; bases not matched to a gene: 12. Germline values: CDR1 LNHDA, CDR2 SQIVND (reference sequence). The CDR3 covers 17 residues.

The chain carries TRBV27 and TRBJ1-1, with D possibly TRBD1 on 6 matching bases. Between the trimmed V and J ends, which lost 8 bases and 0 bases, there was a span of 10 bases. The CDR3 covers 13 residues. Germline assignment: CDR1 MNHEY and CDR2 SMNVEV (reference sequence). The CDR3 reads CASSDSLNTEAFF. In DNA, the CDR3 is TGTGCCAGCTCGGACAGCTTGAACACTGAAGCTTTCTTT.

This chain uses TRBV3-1 (or the pseudogene TRBV3-2) with TRBJ2-1; 8 nucleotides agree with TRBD1. V shed 2 bases and J 3 bases; nucleotides not matched to a gene: 3. The CDR3 extends over 15 amino acids. Germline V gene sequence: CDR1 LGHDT, CDR2 YNNKEL (reference sequence). CDR3 protein: CASSQLGQGYNEQFF. CDR3 sequence (DNA): TGTGCCAGCAGCCAACTCGGACAGGGCTACAATGAGCAGTTCTTC.

Note on this clone: This specimen includes other DNA sequences encoding the same CDR3. The V and J genes are TRBV3-1 (or the pseudogene TRBV3-2) and TRBJ2-7; 8 bases match TRBD1. Germline V gene lookup returns CDR1 LGHDT and CDR2 YNNKEL (reference sequence). V gave up 0 bases and J gave up 3 bases; unmatched junction bases: 4. This CDR3 is built from 15 residues. Here the CDR3 reads CASSQDPGQGYEQYF. The CDR3 DNA sequence: TGTGCCAGCAGCCAAGATCCTGGACAGGGCTACGAGCAGTACTTC.

V gene TRBV15 combines with J gene TRBJ2-5; TRBD1 matches 8 bases. The CDR3 has 14 residues. V lost 5 bases to trimming and J lost 1 base; unmatched junction nucleotides: 3. Germline CDR1 and CDR2: LNHNV and YYDKDF (reference sequence). The chain's CDR3 is CATSFGQGQETQYF. CDR3 bases: TGTGCCACCAGCTTTGGACAGGGCCAAGAGACCCAGTACTTC.

This chain links TRBV19 with TRBJ1-5; the match to TRBD1 covers 7 bases. The junction had 5 bases not matched to a gene; V was cut back by 5 bases and J by 4 bases. The CDR3 runs 14 residues. Germline-derived CDR1 and CDR2 are LNHDA and SQIVND (reference sequence). The CDR3 DNA is TGTGCCAGTAGTGTAGGGGGCCGGAATCAGCCCCAGCATTTT. This codes for CASSVGGRNQPQHF.

The chain uses TRBV10-2 and TRBJ2-1, with TRBD2 matching 8 bases. Germline V gene data show CDR1 as WSHSY and CDR2 as SAAADI. This CDR3 has 16 residues. The V segment lost 0 bases and the J segment 2 bases; nucleotides outside the gene matches: 3. The CDR3 DNA reads TGCGCCAGCAGTGAGTCAGCGGGGGCGGCCTACAATGAGCAGTTCTTC. Translated, it gives CASSESAGAAYNEQFF.

The chain has TRBV29-1 and TRBJ2-7, with D perhaps matching TRBD1 (6 bases). V lost 1 base to trimming and J lost 3 bases, with 19 bases between them. CDR1 and CDR2 (germline): SQVTM, ANQGSEA. There are 16 residues in the CDR3. In DNA, the CDR3 is TGCAGCGTTGAAGCGGTAGGACAGACGGAGATCTACGAGCAGTACTTC. Translation gives CSVEAVGQTEIYEQYF.

The chain joins TRBV5-1 to TRBJ2-1; weak D call: TRBD2 (6 bases). The CDR3 runs 16 residues. Germline V gene lookup returns CDR1 SGHRS and CDR2 YFSETQ. V lost 6 bases and J lost 0, with 16 bases in between. The CDR3 nucleotides are TGCGCCAGCAACCCCGGAGGGGAGAGCTCCTACAATGAGCAGTTCTTC. This translates into CASNPGGESSYNEQFF.

This clone was detected only a few times. This chain joins TRBV7-8 and TRBJ2-7; the D gene is possibly TRBD1 (5 bases). The CDR3 runs to 14 residues. V lost 1 base and J lost 3, with 10 bases in between. The germline V gene has CDR1 SGHVS and CDR2 FQNEAQ. The CDR3 DNA sequence: TGTGCCAGCAGCTTAGGGGTCAGGGTCTACGAGCAGTACTTC. Its protein is CASSLGVRVYEQYF.

This clone was seen a single time. This chain links TRBV5-1 with TRBJ1-1, with TRBD1 as a possible D gene (6 bases). Trimming cost V 0 bases and J 4 bases, with 10 bases left between them. The V gene's germline CDR1 is SGHRS and CDR2 YFSETQ. CDR3 size: 14 residues. In DNA form, the CDR3 reads TGCGCCAGCAGCTTGGCCTTAGGGGGCACTGAAGCTTTCTTT. It codes for CASSLALGGTEAFF.

This sequence joins TRBV2 and TRBJ1-3; no definite D call. This CDR3 is built from 14 residues. Trimming left V 7 bases short and J 0 bases short, with 10 bases between. CDR1 is SNHLY and CDR2 is FYNNEI in the germline V gene. The CDR3 DNA follows: TGTGCCAGCACCCAAGACAACTCTGGAAACACCATATATTTT. Translating it yields CASTQDNSGNTIYF.

This rearrangement joins TRBV5-1 to TRBJ1-1; D may be TRBD1 (6 bases). The CDR3 length is 13 residues. CDR1 is SGHRS and CDR2 is YFSETQ in the germline V gene. V was clipped by 3 bases and J by 5 bases, with 11 bases between them. The CDR3 nucleotides read TGCGCCAGCAGCTCCCCAGGGGTAACTGAAGCTTTCTTT. This sequence encodes CASSSPGVTEAFF.

This chain connects TRBV4-1 to TRBJ1-2; tentatively, D is TRBD1 (5 bases). Germline V gene sequence: CDR1 MGHRA, CDR2 YSYEKL. CDR3 size: 12 residues. V lost 7 bases and J 5 bases, leaving 11 bases between the germline ends. The CDR3 bases are TGCGCCAGCACACGGGACTTTTATGGCTACACCTTC. Its protein is CASTRDFYGYTF.

J is TRBJ2-7 and V is TRBV9, with TRBD1 identical over 9 bases. This CDR3 spans 16 amino acids. The germline gives CDR1 SGDLS, CDR2 YYNGEE. Unmatched junction bases numbered 8, after V lost 4 bases and J lost 0 bases. The CDR3 nucleotides read TGTGCCAGCAGCACCGGACAGGGGCCTAGCTCCTACGAGCAGTACTTC. It translates to CASSTGQGPSSYEQYF. Together with reference TRBV9 and TRBJ2-7, the CDR3 gives the full variable domain: DSGVTQTPKHLITATGQRVTLRCSPRSGDLSVYWYQQSLDQGLQFLIQYYNGEERAKGNILERFSAQQFPDLHSELNLSSLELGDSALYFCASSTGQGPSSYEQYFGPGTRLTVT.

The CDR3 spells CASSQEGQGWPYEQYF. DNA for the CDR3: TGTGCCAGCAGCCAAGAGGGGCAGGGGTGGCCCTACGAGCAGTACTTC. The chain uses TRBV3-1 (or the pseudogene TRBV3-2) and TRBJ2-7, with a possible D match to TRBD1 (6 bases). The CDR3 runs to 16 residues. Trimming removed 0 bases at V and 2 bases at J, with 14 bases between. Germline V gives CDR1 LGHDT, CDR2 YNNKEL (reference sequence).

V gene TRBV19 combines with J gene TRBJ2-7; 9 bases fit TRBD1. Germline-derived CDR1 and CDR2 are LNHDA and SQIVND (reference sequence). The CDR3 consists of 15 residues. The ends lost 6 bases at V and 5 bases at J; junction bases unmatched: 11. The CDR3 DNA reads TGTGCCAGTAGCACAGGGGGCGTAGGGCGGAACGAGCAGTACTTC. This encodes CASSTGGVGRNEQYF.

The chain has TRBV25-1 and TRBJ2-7; TRBD1 matches 11 bases. CDR3 length equals 14 residues. Germline V lookup: CDR1 MGHDK, CDR2 SYGVNS. Trimming removed 4 bases from V and 5 bases from J; junction bases left unmatched: 4. DNA for the CDR3: TGTGCCAGCAGTGGGGGACAGGGGGTCGACGAGCAGTACTTC. Translating gives CASSGGQGVDEQYF.

This sequence joins TRBV5-4 and TRBJ1-1, with D unclear. V lost 2 bases and J lost 2, with 7 bases in between. The V gene's germline CDR1 is SGHNT and CDR2 YYREEE (reference sequence). The CDR3 has 13 residues. This chain's CDR3 is CASSFPGNTEAFF. For the CDR3, the DNA is TGTGCCAGCAGCTTTCCAGGAAACACTGAAGCTTTCTTT.

CDR3 region: CASSLGTAVLSYEQYF. CDR3 nucleotide sequence: TGCGCCAGCAGCCTAGGGACAGCAGTTCTCTCCTACGAGCAGTACTTC. V usage is TRBV5-1 and J usage is TRBJ2-7; 7 bases map to TRBD1. V shed 4 bases, J shed 0 bases, and the junction held 10 bases outside the gene matches. CDR1 SGHRS and CDR2 YFSETQ come from the germline V gene. The CDR3 is 16 residues long.

The V call is TRBV11-2, the J call TRBJ1-2, with 8 positions matching TRBD1. The CDR3 is 16 amino acids. Trimming removed 1 base from V and 6 bases from J; junction bases left unmatched: 10. Per germline, CDR1 SGHAT and CDR2 FQNNGV. The CDR3 spells CASSLVSPRTGNGYTF. The CDR3 coding sequence is TGTGCCAGCAGCTTAGTAAGCCCTCGGACAGGGAATGGCTACACCTTC. Combining the CDR3 with reference TRBV11-2 and TRBJ1-2 gives the whole variable domain EAGVAQSPRYKIIEKRQSVAFWCNPISGHATLYWYQQILGQGPKLLIQFQNNGVVDDSQLPKDRFSAERLKGVDSTLKIQPAKLEDSAVYLCASSLVSPRTGNGYTFGSGTRLTVV.

The genes are TRBV19 and TRBJ2-7, with D possibly matching TRBD2 (6 bases). CDR1 is LNHDA and CDR2 is SQIVND in the germline V gene (reference sequence). The CDR3 runs to 14 residues. Trimming removed 4 bases from V and 2 bases from J, with 12 bases in between. The DNA for the CDR3 is TGTGCCAGTAGTAAGCAGGAGGGGCCCTACGAGCAGTACTTC. This encodes CASSKQEGPYEQYF. Together with reference TRBV19 and TRBJ2-7, the CDR3 gives the full variable domain: DGGITQSPKYLFRKEGQNVTLSCEQNLNHDAMYWYRQDPGQGLRLIYYSQIVNDFQKGDIAEGYSVSREKKESFPLTVTSAQKNPTAFYLCASSKQEGPYEQYFGPGTRLTVT.

The chain uses TRBV9 and TRBJ2-7; 7 nucleotides align to TRBD2. V lost 4 bases and J lost 3; bases outside the gene matches: 10. The CDR3 length is 15 residues. From germline, CDR1 is SGDLS and CDR2 YYNGEE. The CDR3 loop is CASSPQAGFNYEQYF. CDR3 coding DNA: TGTGCCAGCAGCCCCCAAGCGGGGTTCAACTACGAGCAGTACTTC. The whole variable domain, remainder taken from reference TRBV9 and TRBJ2-7, is DSGVTQTPKHLITATGQRVTLRCSPRSGDLSVYWYQQSLDQGLQFLIQYYNGEERAKGNILERFSAQQFPDLHSELNLSSLELGDSALYFCASSPQAGFNYEQYFGPGTRLTVT.

This clone has a handful of counts. The chain is built from TRBV11-2 and TRBJ2-7; weak D call: TRBD2 (5 bases). CDR3 length equals 13 residues. The V and J ends lost 6 bases and 5 bases respectively, with 14 bases between them. Germline V CDR1 and CDR2: SGHAT, FQNNGV. The DNA of the CDR3 is TGTGCCAGCAGTTTAAGCGACTACCACGAGCAGTACTTC. As protein: CASSLSDYHEQYF.

This clone was observed a few times. The V call is TRBV11-2, the J call TRBJ2-7; 7 bases fit TRBD1. The junction had 11 bases not matched to a gene; V was cut back by 5 bases and J by 7 bases. The length of the CDR3 is 14 residues. Germline CDR1 SGHAT, CDR2 FQNNGV. The CDR3: CASSLGRGQWEQYF. CDR3 DNA sequence: TGTGCCAGCAGCCTGGGAAGGGGGCAGTGGGAGCAGTACTTC. Full variable domain (remainder filled in from reference TRBV11-2 and TRBJ2-7): EAGVAQSPRYKIIEKRQSVAFWCNPISGHATLYWYQQILGQGPKLLIQFQNNGVVDDSQLPKDRFSAERLKGVDSTLKIQPAKLEDSAVYLCASSLGRGQWEQYFGPGTRLTVT.

This clone was seen a few times. The CDR3 DNA follows: TGTGCCAGCAGTTGGGCGACAGGGAAAGCTGAAGCTTTCTTT. Translated: CASSWATGKAEAFF. The genes are TRBV6-5 and TRBJ1-1; 7 bases match TRBD1. The CDR3 covers 14 residues. Germline assignment: CDR1 MNHEY and CDR2 SVGAGI. V shed 4 bases and J 6 bases; nucleotides not matched to a gene: 8.